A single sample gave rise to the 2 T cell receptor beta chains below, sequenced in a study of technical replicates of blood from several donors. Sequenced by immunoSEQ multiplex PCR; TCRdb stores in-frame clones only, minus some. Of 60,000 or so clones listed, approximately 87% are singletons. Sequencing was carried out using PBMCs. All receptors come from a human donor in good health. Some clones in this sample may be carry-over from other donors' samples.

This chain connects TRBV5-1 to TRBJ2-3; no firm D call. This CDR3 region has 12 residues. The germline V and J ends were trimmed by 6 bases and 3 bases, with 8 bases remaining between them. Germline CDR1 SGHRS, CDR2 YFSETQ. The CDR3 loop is CASKISTDTQYF. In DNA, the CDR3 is TGCGCCAGCAAGATCAGTACAGATACGCAGTATTTT.

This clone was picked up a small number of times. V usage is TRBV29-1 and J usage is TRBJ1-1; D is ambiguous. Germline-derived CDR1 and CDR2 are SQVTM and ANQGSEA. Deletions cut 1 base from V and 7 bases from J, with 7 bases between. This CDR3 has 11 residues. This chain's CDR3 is CSVEGPYEAFF. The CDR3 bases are TGCAGCGTTGAAGGCCCCTATGAAGCTTTCTTT.